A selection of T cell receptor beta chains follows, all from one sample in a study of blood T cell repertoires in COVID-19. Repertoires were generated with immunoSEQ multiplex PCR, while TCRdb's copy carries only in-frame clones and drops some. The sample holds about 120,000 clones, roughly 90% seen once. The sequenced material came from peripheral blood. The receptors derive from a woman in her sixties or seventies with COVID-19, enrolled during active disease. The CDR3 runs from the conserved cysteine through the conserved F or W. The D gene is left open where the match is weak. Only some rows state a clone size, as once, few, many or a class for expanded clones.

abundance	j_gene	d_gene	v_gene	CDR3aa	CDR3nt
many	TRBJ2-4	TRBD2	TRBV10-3	CAISESGTSGLWGKNIQYF	TGTGCCATCAGTGAGTCCGGGACTAGCGGGCTTTGGGGCAAAAACATTCAGTACTTC
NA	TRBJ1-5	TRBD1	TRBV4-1	CASSRTPGQGYQPQHF	TGCGCCAGCAGCCGGACTCCGGGACAGGGCTATCAGCCCCAGCATTTT
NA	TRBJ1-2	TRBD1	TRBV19	CASARRQGIFSYTF	TGTGCCAGTGCCCGGCGACAGGGGATTTTTAGCTACACCTTC
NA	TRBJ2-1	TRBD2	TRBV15	CATERPGLAGRSYNEQFF	TGTGCCACCGAGAGGCCGGGACTAGCGGGTCGCTCCTACAATGAGCAGTTCTTC
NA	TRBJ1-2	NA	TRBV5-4	CASSKGEDYGYTF	TGTGCCAGCAGCAAGGGGGAAGACTATGGCTACACCTTC
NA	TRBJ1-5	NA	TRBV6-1	CASSETDSLAPQHF	TGTGCCAGCAGTGAAACGGACAGCCTTGCGCCCCAGCATTTT
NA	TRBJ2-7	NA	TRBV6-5	CASSWGPNAYEQYF	TGTGCCAGCAGTTGGGGCCCCAATGCCTACGAGCAGTACTTC
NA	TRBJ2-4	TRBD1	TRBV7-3	CASSLQGAGNIQYF	TGTGCCAGCAGCCTACAGGGGGCTGGGAACATTCAGTACTTC
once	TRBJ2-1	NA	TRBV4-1	CASSQDELNNEQFF	TGCGCCAGCAGCCAAGACGAGCTGAACAATGAGCAGTTCTTC
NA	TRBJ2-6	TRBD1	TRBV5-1	CASSWTGPTSGANVLTF	TGCGCCAGCAGCTGGACAGGGCCCACCTCTGGGGCCAACGTCCTGACTTTC
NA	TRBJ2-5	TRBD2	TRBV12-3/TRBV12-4	CASTGLAGETQYF	TGTGCCAGCACCGGACTAGCGGGCGAGACCCAGTACTTC
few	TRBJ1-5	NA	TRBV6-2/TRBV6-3	CASSSVGAARGNQPQHF	TGTGCCAGCAGTTCGGTGGGAGCTGCTAGGGGGAATCAGCCCCAGCATTTT
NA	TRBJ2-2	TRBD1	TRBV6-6	CASTRTGLYTGELFF	TGTGCCAGCACTAGGACAGGCTTGTACACCGGGGAGCTGTTTTTT
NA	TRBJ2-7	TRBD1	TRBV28	CASSFGHRGTYEQYF	TGTGCCAGCAGTTTCGGGCACAGGGGCACCTACGAGCAGTACTTC
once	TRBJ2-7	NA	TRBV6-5	CASSRRRDYEQYF	TGTGCCAGCAGCCGTCGCCGGGACTACGAGCAGTACTTC
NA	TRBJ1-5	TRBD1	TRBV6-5	CASKGQGVQPQHF	TGTGCCAGCAAAGGACAGGGCGTTCAGCCCCAGCATTTT
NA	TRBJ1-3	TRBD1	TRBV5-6	CASSLPGTGSGNTIYF	TGTGCCAGCAGCTTACCCGGGACAGGGTCAGGAAACACCATATATTTT
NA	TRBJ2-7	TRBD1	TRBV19	CASSTQTGGEQYF	TGTGCCAGTAGTACACAGACAGGGGGCGAGCAGTACTTC
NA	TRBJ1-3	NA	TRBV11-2	CASSLALAGLSGNTIYF	TGTGCCAGCAGCTTAGCACTCGCAGGGCTCTCTGGAAACACCATATATTTT
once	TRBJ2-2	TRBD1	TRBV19	CASSTTGGGTGELFF	TGTGCCAGTAGTACTACAGGGGGCGGCACCGGGGAGCTGTTTTTT
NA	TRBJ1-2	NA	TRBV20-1	CSAPGQTNTF	TGCAGTGCTCCAGGACAGACGAACACCTTC
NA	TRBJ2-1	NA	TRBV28	CASKRRIYNEQFF	TGTGCCAGCAAGCGACGGATATACAATGAGCAGTTCTTC
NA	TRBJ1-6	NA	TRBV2	CASTGGGSPLHF	TGTGCCAGTACGGGAGGGGGATCACCCCTCCACTTT
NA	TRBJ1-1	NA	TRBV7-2	CASSDAFSAPRGNTEAFF	TGTGCCAGCAGCGATGCTTTTTCGGCTCCTCGAGGGAACACTGAAGCTTTCTTT
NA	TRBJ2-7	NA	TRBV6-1	CASSEGGRSSYEQYF	TGTGCCAGCAGTGAAGGGGGCAGGTCCTCCTACGAGCAGTACTTC
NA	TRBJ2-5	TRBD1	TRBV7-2	CASSADRGAETQYF	TGTGCCAGCAGCGCCGACAGGGGTGCGGAGACCCAGTACTTC
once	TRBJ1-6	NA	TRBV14	CASSQGFRGSQGSPLHF	TGTGCCAGCAGCCAAGGGTTCCGCGGGAGTCAAGGATCACCCCTCCACTTT
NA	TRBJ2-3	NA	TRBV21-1	CASSKGATSGQTGDTQYF	TGTGCCAGCAGCAAAGGGGCGACTAGCGGCCAAACGGGGGATACGCAGTATTTT
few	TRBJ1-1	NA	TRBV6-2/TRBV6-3	CASSLNRAGEAFF	TGTGCCAGCAGCTTAAACAGGGCGGGTGAAGCTTTCTTT
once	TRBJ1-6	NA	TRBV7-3	CASSRTPGNSPLHF	TGTGCCAGCAGCCGTACACCAGGGAATTCACCCCTCCACTTT
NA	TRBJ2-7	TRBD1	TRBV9	CASSARQGLSYEQYF	TGTGCCAGCAGCGCCCGACAGGGGCTTTCCTACGAGCAGTACTTC
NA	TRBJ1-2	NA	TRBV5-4	CASSSGTFNYGYTF	TGTGCCAGCAGCTCCGGGACATTTAACTATGGCTACACCTTC
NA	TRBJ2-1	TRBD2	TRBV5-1	CASSLKRGTYNEQFF	TGCGCCAGCAGCCTTAAGCGGGGGACCTACAATGAGCAGTTCTTC
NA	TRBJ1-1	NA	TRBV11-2	CASSKGRGGGTEAFF	TGTGCCAGCAGCAAAGGACGGGGGGGAGGCACTGAAGCTTTCTTT
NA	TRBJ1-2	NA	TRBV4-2	CASSQVGGRANYGYTF	TGTGCCAGCAGCCAAGTCGGGGGGAGGGCTAACTATGGCTACACCTTC
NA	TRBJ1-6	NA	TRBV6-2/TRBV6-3	CASSYQGSNSPLHF	TGTGCCAGCAGTTACCAGGGGAGTAATTCACCCCTCCACTTT
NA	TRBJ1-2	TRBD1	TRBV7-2	CASSFQDRGLYGYTF	TGTGCCAGCAGCTTTCAAGACAGGGGTCTCTATGGCTACACCTTC
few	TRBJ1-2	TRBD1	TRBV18	CASSPGTGSYGYTF	TGTGCCAGCTCACCTGGGACAGGTTCCTATGGCTACACCTTC
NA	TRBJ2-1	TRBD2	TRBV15	CATSRGHGGGASNEQFF	TGTGCCACCAGCAGAGGGCATGGCGGGGGGGCCAGCAATGAGCAGTTCTTC
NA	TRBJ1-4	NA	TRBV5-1	CASSLGQGGEKLFF	TGCGCCAGCAGCTTGGGGCAGGGCGGTGAAAAACTGTTTTTT
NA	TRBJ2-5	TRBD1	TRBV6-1	CASSERDRPKETQYF	TGTGCCAGCAGTGAAAGGGACAGACCGAAAGAGACCCAGTACTTC
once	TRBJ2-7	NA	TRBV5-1	CASSLGGGLDEQYF	TGCGCCAGCAGCTTAGGGGGGGGCCTGGACGAGCAGTACTTC
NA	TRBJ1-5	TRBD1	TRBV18	CASSPGQGQSVPQHF	TGTGCCAGCTCACCCGGACAGGGTCAATCGGTGCCCCAGCATTTT
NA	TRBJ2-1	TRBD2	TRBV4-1	CASSPTSGGPNEQFF	TGCGCCAGCAGCCCCACTAGCGGGGGCCCCAATGAGCAGTTCTTC
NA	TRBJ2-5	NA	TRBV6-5	CASSWPNRYQETQYF	TGTGCCAGCAGTTGGCCGAACAGGTACCAAGAGACCCAGTACTTC
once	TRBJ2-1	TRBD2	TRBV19	CASSIPGLLEYNEQFF	TGTGCCAGTAGTATCCCGGGACTACTGGAATACAATGAGCAGTTCTTC
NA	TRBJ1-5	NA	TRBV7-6	CASSLAQGFNQPQHF	TGTGCCAGCAGCTTAGCTCAGGGGTTCAATCAGCCCCAGCATTTT
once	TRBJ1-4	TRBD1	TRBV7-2	CASSVTGGNEKLFF	TGTGCCAGCAGCGTGACAGGGGGGAATGAAAAACTGTTTTTT
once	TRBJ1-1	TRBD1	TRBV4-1	CASSRGQGSTEAFF	TGCGCCAGCAGCCGAGGACAGGGTAGCACTGAAGCTTTCTTT
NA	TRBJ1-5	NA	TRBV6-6	CASSYAGFNQPQHF	TGTGCCAGCAGTTACGCAGGGTTCAATCAGCCCCAGCATTTT